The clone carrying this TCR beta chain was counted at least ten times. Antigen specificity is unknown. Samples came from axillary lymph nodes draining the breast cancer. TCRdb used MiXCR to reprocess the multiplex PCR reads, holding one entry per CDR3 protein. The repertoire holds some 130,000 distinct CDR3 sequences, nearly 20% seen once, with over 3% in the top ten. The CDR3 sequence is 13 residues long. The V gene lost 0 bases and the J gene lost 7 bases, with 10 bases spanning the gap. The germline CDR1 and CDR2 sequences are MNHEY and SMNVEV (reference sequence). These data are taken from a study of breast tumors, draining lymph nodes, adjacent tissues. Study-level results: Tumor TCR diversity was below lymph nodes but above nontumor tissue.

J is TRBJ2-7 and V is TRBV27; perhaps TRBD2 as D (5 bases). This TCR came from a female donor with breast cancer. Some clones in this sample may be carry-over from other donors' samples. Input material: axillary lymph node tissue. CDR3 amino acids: CASSLSGRGEQYF. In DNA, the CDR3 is TGTGCCAGCAGTTTATCAGGGAGAGGAGAGCAGTACTTC.